This record looks at one T cell receptor (beta chain) sequence and its context. Its matching antigen is unknown. The CDR3 runs 14 residues. V was cut by 2 bases and J by 7 bases, with 12 bases left in between. Germline-derived CDR1 and CDR2 are KGHSH and LQKENI. This sample was taken from a study of multiple sclerosis patients with progressive multifocal leukoencephalopathy. Study observations and caveats: Clones expanded at PML were already present before and during natalizumab. Less diverse TRB repertoires were suggested in most PML patients. TRBV and TRBJ usage showed no common pattern when PML developed.

Sequencing was at survey level. TCRdb's table, derived via immunoSEQ multiplex PCR, lists solely in-frame clones and lacks some. This table holds tens of thousands of clones, about 91% found once. This sample's time point: before natalizumab initiation. V usage is TRBV18 and J usage is TRBJ1-5; D is unresolved. The sample comprised PBMCs. This TCR was recovered from a man younger than 40 with multiple sclerosis. CDR3 coding DNA: TGTGCCAGCTCACCAGAGTCCGCTGACCAGCCCCAGCATTTT. Protein sequence: CASSPESADQPQHF.